One sample yielded the 24 T cell receptor beta chains listed below, sequenced in a study of T cell responses to AZD1222 COVID-19 vaccine (dated by TCRdb to about 2021). The library was prepared using the immunoSEQ multiplex PCR assay. Held by TCRdb, this immuneACCESS table contains in-frame sequences only and omits some clones. Under half of the omission traces to an unresolved V gene where checked; the cause of the rest is unknown. The sample records tens of thousands of clones, 70% to 90% of which are singletons. Of the sample, 6.3% is held by the ten largest clones. The sample's time point label, decoded: baseline before first vaccination. The sample was peripheral blood, taken on day 0 of AZD1222 vaccination. The receptor source for this set is an adult in good health.

The rearrangement joins TRBV24-1 to TRBJ2-7; 7 nucleotides match TRBD1. This CDR3 comprises 13 residues. The trim removed 9 bases at V and 3 bases at J, leaving 7 bases unmatched. In germline, CDR1 is KGHDR, CDR2 SFDVKD. CDR3 amino acids: CATSRQGHYEQYF. As DNA, the CDR3 is TGTGCCACCTCCCGACAGGGTCACTACGAGCAGTACTTC.

This chain links TRBV5-1 with TRBJ1-1, with 7 bases aligning to TRBD1. Per germline, CDR1 SGHRS and CDR2 YFSETQ. The CDR3 totals 15 residues. The trim removed 4 bases at V and 0 bases at J, leaving 6 bases unmatched. The CDR3 DNA is TGCGCCAGCAGCCGGGGGACAGTGATGAACACTGAAGCTTTCTTT. Protein: CASSRGTVMNTEAFF.

The rearrangement joins TRBV12-3 or TRBV12-4 to TRBJ1-5; tentative D call: TRBD1 (5 bases). V was cut by 6 bases and J by 6 bases, with 12 bases left in between. The CDR3 is made up of 13 amino acids. CDR3 protein: CASSGGGLQPQHF. CDR3 coding DNA: TGTGCCAGCAGCGGGGGGGGTCTTCAGCCCCAGCATTTT.

The CDR3 DNA reads TGTGCCAGCTCACCACCCGGGGGGGGAGGGCCGTACGAGCAGTACTTC. Translated: CASSPPGGGGPYEQYF. V is TRBV18 and J is TRBJ2-7; 8 nucleotides match TRBD2. With V trimmed by 0 bases and J by 4 bases, 8 bases remained unmatched. The germline CDR1 and CDR2 sequences are KGHSH and LQKENI. The CDR3 extends over 16 amino acids.

The table lists this clone with a few counts. This chain joins TRBV7-6 and TRBJ2-7, with 9 nucleotides matching TRBD2. J was trimmed by 6 bases and V by 4 bases; bases with no gene match: 10. This CDR3 is built from 15 residues. CDR1 and CDR2 from the germline V gene are SGHVS and FNYEAQ. The CDR3, as DNA: TGTGCCAGCAGCTCTTTAGCGGGGGTAGGTAGCGAGCAGTACTTC. Encoded protein: CASSSLAGVGSEQYF.

The chain employs TRBV7-3 and TRBJ2-2; unclear D gene. There are 12 residues in the CDR3. Looked up from germline, CDR1 is SGHTA and CDR2 is FQGTGA. V lost 2 bases, J lost 5 bases, and 3 bases lay in between. CDR3 sequence (DNA): TGTGCCAGCAGCTTAGATACCGGGGAGCTGTTTTTT. Amino acid sequence: CASSLDTGELFF.

In its sample, this clone is medium-sized. This chain uses TRBV6-2 or TRBV6-3 with TRBJ1-1; D perhaps matches TRBD1 (5 bases). V lost 4 bases, J lost 2 bases, and 8 bases lay in between. Per the germline V gene, CDR1 is MNHEY and CDR2 is SVGEGT. The length of the CDR3 is 13 residues. This CDR3 is CASSLRDNTEAFF. The CDR3 DNA reads as TGTGCCAGCAGTTTACGGGACAACACTGAAGCTTTCTTT.

The J gene is TRBJ2-7, the V gene TRBV14; D gene ambiguous. The CDR3 contains 11 residues. V was trimmed by 4 bases and J by 3 bases, leaving 4 bases between them. Germline lookup yields CDR1 SGHDN and CDR2 FVKESK. The CDR3 nucleotides read TGTGCCAGCAGCCCCGGCTACGAGCAGTACTTC. It is translated as CASSPGYEQYF. The full variable domain, its missing parts supplied by reference TRBV14 and TRBJ2-7, is EAGVTQFPSHSVIEKGQTVTLRCDPISGHDNLYWYRRVMGKEIKFLLHFVKESKQDESGMPNNRFLAERTGGTYSTLKVQPAELEDSGVYFCASSPGYEQYFGPGTRLTVT.

The rearrangement uses TRBV5-1 and TRBJ1-5, with no clear D. This CDR3 spans 14 amino acids. Germline V lookup: CDR1 SGHRS, CDR2 YFSETQ. Trimming took off 2 bases at V and 4 bases at J, with 10 bases between the two ends. The CDR3 reads CASSFGMPNQPQHF. DNA for the CDR3: TGCGCCAGCAGCTTCGGGATGCCTAATCAGCCCCAGCATTTT.

V usage is TRBV12-3 or TRBV12-4 and J usage is TRBJ1-2; D gene unclear. CDR3 length: 13 residues. Trimming removed 3 bases from V and 3 bases from J, with 8 bases in between. CDR3 sequence reads: CASSFPQDYGYTF. For the CDR3, the DNA is TGTGCCAGCAGTTTTCCGCAGGACTATGGCTACACCTTC.

The genes are TRBV9 and TRBJ1-4, with D possibly matching TRBD1 (5 bases). Per germline, CDR1 SGDLS and CDR2 YYNGEE. The CDR3 has 17 amino acids. The ends were cut back, 5 bases at V and 4 bases at J, with 21 bases in the middle. DNA for the CDR3: TGTGCCAGCAGTCAAAAACACCACACAGGAAATAATGAAAAACTGTTTTTT. Protein: CASSQKHHTGNNEKLFF.

For the CDR3, the DNA is TGTGCCAGCAGCTCACGACAGGGGTCCAGTGAAGCTTTCTTT. This codes for CASSSRQGSSEAFF. The J gene is TRBJ1-1, the V gene TRBV7-9; TRBD1 agrees at 8 bases. Germline values: CDR1 SEHNR, CDR2 FQNEAQ (reference sequence). This CDR3 region has 14 residues. V shed 4 bases, J shed 7 bases, and the junction held 8 bases outside the gene matches.

The genes are TRBV11-2 and TRBJ2-3, with TRBD2 as a possible D gene (5 bases). Germline V gene lookup returns CDR1 SGHAT and CDR2 FQNNGV. This CDR3 has 16 residues. Trimming took 3 bases from V and 0 from J, leaving 13 bases between them. CDR3 sequence: CASSFLGGSSTDTQYF. The DNA for the CDR3 is TGTGCCAGCAGCTTCTTAGGCGGGTCGAGCACAGATACGCAGTATTTT.

The CDR3 coding sequence is TGTGCCACCATGCCGGGACGGACGAACACTGAAGCTTTCTTT. Amino acids: CATMPGRTNTEAFF. V usage is TRBV15 and J usage is TRBJ1-1; tentatively, D is TRBD1 (5 bases). The ends were cut back, 7 bases at V and 1 base at J, with 13 bases in the middle. This CDR3 contains 14 residues. Germline V gene lookup returns CDR1 LNHNV and CDR2 YYDKDF (reference sequence).

The chain recombines TRBV6-4 with TRBJ2-3, with D perhaps matching TRBD1 (6 bases). Germline loops: CDR1 MRHNA, CDR2 SNTAGT. The V gene lost 2 bases and the J gene lost 3 bases, with 12 bases spanning the gap. The CDR3 covers 15 residues. Written as DNA, the CDR3 is TGTGCCAGCAGTGACGGGACACTAGGAACAGATACGCAGTATTTT. This sequence encodes CASSDGTLGTDTQYF.

The V call is TRBV5-4, the J call TRBJ2-2; TRBD2 matches 11 bases. Looked up from germline, CDR1 is SGHNT and CDR2 is YYREEE (reference sequence). The CDR3 totals 16 residues. The junction had 8 bases not matched to a gene; V was cut back by 5 bases and J by 5 bases. DNA for the CDR3: TGTGCCAGCAGACAAGGGACTAGCGGCCGGACCGGGGAGCTGTTTTTT. It encodes CASRQGTSGRTGELFF. Filled out from reference TRBV5-4 and TRBJ2-2, the complete variable domain reads ETGVTQSPTHLIKTRGQQVTLRCSSQSGHNTVSWYQQALGQGPQFIFQYYREEENGRGNFPPRFSGLQFPNYSSELNVNALELDDSALYLCASRQGTSGRTGELFFGEGSRLTVL.

The gene calls are TRBV4-3 and TRBJ2-3; 9 bases line up with TRBD1. Losses at the gene ends were 0 bases for V and 3 bases for J; bases not matched to a gene: 13. CDR1 LGHNA and CDR2 YSLEER come from the germline V gene. The CDR3 has 19 amino acids. In DNA, the CDR3 is TGCGCCAGCAGCCAAGACGGTGGGGACCGGGACAGGGCAACAGATACGCAGTATTTT. Translated: CASSQDGGDRDRATDTQYF.

This clone was seen only once. The chain combines TRBV24-1 with TRBJ1-5, with D perhaps TRBD1 (6 bases). Trimming took off 4 bases at V and 4 bases at J, with 10 bases between the two ends. From germline, CDR1 is KGHDR and CDR2 SFDVKD. This CDR3 is built from 14 residues. In DNA form, the CDR3 reads TGTGCCACCAGTGACCCGGACAGAAATCAGCCCCAGCATTTT. Protein sequence: CATSDPDRNQPQHF.

The chain combines TRBV19 with TRBJ1-5; 7 bases align to TRBD1. The CDR3 contains 14 residues. Germline V gene data show CDR1 as LNHDA and CDR2 as SQIVND (reference sequence). V trimming: 5 bases; J trimming: 6 bases; junction bases outside the gene matches: 7. CDR3 sequence (DNA): TGTGCCAGTAGTTCGATGGGACAGACTCAGCCCCAGCATTTT. As protein: CASSSMGQTQPQHF.

The V gene is TRBV3-1 (or the pseudogene TRBV3-2), the J gene TRBJ1-2; D is ambiguous. V was shortened by 0 bases and J by 4 bases, with 6 bases between the two germline ends. Germline loops: CDR1 LGHDT, CDR2 YNNKEL (reference sequence). The CDR3 is made up of 13 amino acids. The CDR3 reads CASSQDMGYGYTF. Written as DNA, the CDR3 is TGTGCCAGCAGCCAAGATATGGGCTATGGCTACACCTTC.

The rearrangement joins TRBV7-9 to TRBJ2-1; D unclear. Trimming took off 3 bases at V and 0 bases at J, with 9 bases between the two ends. This CDR3 is built from 15 residues. From germline, CDR1 is SEHNR and CDR2 FQNEAQ (reference sequence). The CDR3 coding sequence is TGTGCCAGCAGCTTGGGTCTTACCTCCTACAATGAGCAGTTCTTC. Translation: CASSLGLTSYNEQFF. The entire variable domain, with the rest obtained from reference TRBV7-9 and TRBJ2-1, is as follows: DTGVSQNPRHKITKRGQNVTFRCDPISEHNRLYWYRQTLGQGPEFLTYFQNEAQLEKSRLLSDRFSAERPKGSFSTLEIQRTEQGDSAMYLCASSLGLTSYNEQFFGPGTRLTVL.

The chain has TRBV7-3 and TRBJ1-2; weak D call: TRBD1 (6 bases). The CDR3 totals 14 residues. Trimming removed 5 bases at V and 5 bases at J, with 15 bases between. Germline V CDR1 and CDR2: SGHTA, FQGTGA. The DNA of the CDR3 is TGTGCCAGCAGCCTACCGAGACAGGTTTATGGCTACACCTTC. Residues: CASSLPRQVYGYTF. The full variable domain, its missing parts supplied by reference TRBV7-3 and TRBJ1-2, is GAGVSQTPSNKVTEKGKYVELRCDPISGHTALYWYRQSLGQGPEFLIYFQGTGAADDSGLPNDRFFAVRPEGSVSTLKIQRTERGDSAVYLCASSLPRQVYGYTFGSGTRLTVV.

This chain uses TRBV4-3 with TRBJ1-1, with D possibly being TRBD1 (5 bases). CDR3 length: 14 amino acids. V lost 4 bases to trimming and J lost 8 bases, with 17 bases between them. Germline V lookup: CDR1 LGHNA, CDR2 YSLEER. CDR3: CASSLTNGGREAFF. In DNA form, the CDR3 reads TGCGCCAGCAGCCTCACAAACGGGGGAAGGGAAGCTTTCTTT.

The chain joins TRBV13 to TRBJ2-7; 11 nucleotides match TRBD2. This CDR3 is built from 15 residues. The junction had 3 bases not matched to a gene; V was cut back by 2 bases and J by 3 bases. Germline-derived CDR1 and CDR2 are PRHDT and FYEKMQ (reference sequence). CDR3 in amino acids: CASSLRLAGFYEQYF. CDR3 DNA sequence: TGTGCCAGCAGCTTACGACTAGCGGGGTTCTACGAGCAGTACTTC.